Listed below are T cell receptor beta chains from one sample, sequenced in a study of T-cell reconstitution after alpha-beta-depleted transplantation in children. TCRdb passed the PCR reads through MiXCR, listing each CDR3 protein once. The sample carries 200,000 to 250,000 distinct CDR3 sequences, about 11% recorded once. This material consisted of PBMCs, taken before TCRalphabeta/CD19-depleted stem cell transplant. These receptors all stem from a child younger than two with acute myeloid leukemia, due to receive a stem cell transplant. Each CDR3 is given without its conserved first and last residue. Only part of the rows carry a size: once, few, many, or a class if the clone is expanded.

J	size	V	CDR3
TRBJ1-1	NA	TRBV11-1	ASSLAGEAF
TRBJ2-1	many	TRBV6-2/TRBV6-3	ASESGTLWGLNEQF
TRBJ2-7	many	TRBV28	ASRSQLDGLGQY
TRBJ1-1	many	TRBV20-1	SATLGQNTEAF
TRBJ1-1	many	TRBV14	ASSHERGITEAF
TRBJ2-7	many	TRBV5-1	ASNQLAGGPYEQY
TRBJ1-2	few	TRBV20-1	SARQTPGTGWRGYT
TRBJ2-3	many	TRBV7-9	ASSFSKRGSTDTQY
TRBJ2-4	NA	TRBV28	ASSLSAPLAKNIQY
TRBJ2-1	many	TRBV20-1	SASLLAGGPYNEQF
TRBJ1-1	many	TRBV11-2	ASSPRRGQGAFWGTEAF
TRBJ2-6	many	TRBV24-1	ATSEGPTSGANVLT
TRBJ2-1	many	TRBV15	ATMGARGGLGNEQF
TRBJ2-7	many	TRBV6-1	ASGKNGGYEQY
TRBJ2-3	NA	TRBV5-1	ASSPGLAGVQATDTQY
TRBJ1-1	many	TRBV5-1	ASFEQNTEAF
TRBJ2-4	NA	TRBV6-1	VSSARGDIAKNIQY
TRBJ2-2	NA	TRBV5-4	ASSLEKDGELF
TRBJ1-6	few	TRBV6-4	ASSDSLYNSPLH
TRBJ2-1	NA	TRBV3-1	ASSQLAGGPSYNEQF